The 27 T cell receptor beta chains below were found in one sample sequenced in a study of cytomegalovirus exposure and HLA in healthy donors. PCR used 60 Vbeta primers and 13 Jbeta primers. TCRdb's copy holds only in-frame clones and misses some; the assay was immunoSEQ multiplex PCR. The sample lists some 180,000 clones; 82% were seen once. The sequenced sample was PBMCs. The receptors derive from a man aged 35-49 years in good health and CMV-seronegative.

The J gene is TRBJ2-7, the V gene TRBV27, with 7 bases matching TRBD1. The CDR3 runs 16 residues. V was pared by 5 bases and J by 6 bases, with 16 bases of the junction left unmatched. Germline V gives CDR1 MNHEY, CDR2 SMNVEV (reference sequence). The CDR3 protein is CASSQDRTGPPSEQYF. The CDR3 nucleotides read TGTGCCAGCAGTCAGGATCGGACAGGTCCCCCGAGCGAGCAGTACTTC.

The chain joins TRBV27 to TRBJ2-7; 11 nucleotides match TRBD2. From germline, CDR1 is MNHEY and CDR2 SMNVEV (reference sequence). J lost 7 bases, V lost 7 bases, and 18 bases had no gene match. The CDR3 is made up of 17 amino acids. CDR3 amino acids: CASTPLGLAAGSGEQYF. CDR3 in DNA: TGTGCCAGCACCCCCTTGGGACTAGCGGCGGGGTCTGGGGAGCAGTACTTC.

The V and J genes are TRBV29-1 and TRBJ2-2; the D gene is possibly TRBD1 (6 bases). The ends were cut back, 4 bases at V and 2 bases at J, with 11 bases in the middle. From germline, CDR1 is SQVTM and CDR2 ANQGSEA. The CDR3 contains 14 residues. This chain's CDR3 is CSVATGINTGELFF. The CDR3 bases are TGCAGCGTTGCCACAGGGATTAACACCGGGGAGCTGTTTTTT.

The genes are TRBV7-2 and TRBJ1-3, with D perhaps matching TRBD1 (6 bases). CDR1 SGHTA and CDR2 FQGNSA come from the germline V gene. This CDR3 comprises 16 residues. V was cut by 0 bases and J by 4 bases, with 13 bases left in between. The CDR3 loop is CASSLATGLGGNTIYF. CDR3 coding DNA: TGTGCCAGCAGCTTAGCCACAGGGCTGGGAGGAAACACCATATATTTT. The full variable domain, with the rest looked up from reference TRBV7-2 and TRBJ1-3, is GAGVSQSPSNKVTEKGKDVELRCDPISGHTALYWYRQSLGQGLEFLIYFQGNSAPDKSGLPSDRFSAERTGGSVSTLTIQRTQQEDSAVYLCASSLATGLGGNTIYFGEGSWLTVV.

As for this clone: An end of the junction does not agree with germline; a read error may underlie this. V is TRBV30 and J is TRBJ2-3, with 8 bases matching TRBD2. The CDR3 sequence is 14 residues long. The germline CDR1 and CDR2 sequences are GTSNPN and SVGIG (reference sequence). In nucleotides, the CDR3 is TGTGCATGGAACCCGGGAGGGCCGACAGATACGCAGTATTTT. This gives the protein CAWNPGGPTDTQYF.

This sequence joins TRBV19 and TRBJ1-5; 10 bases fit TRBD1. V lost 2 bases and J lost 5; bases outside the gene matches: 3. CDR1 LNHDA and CDR2 SQIVND come from the germline V gene (reference sequence). CDR3 size: 15 residues. The CDR3 sequence: CASSITGQGYQPQHF. DNA of the CDR3: TGTGCCAGTAGTATAACGGGACAGGGGTATCAGCCCCAGCATTTT.

The gene calls are TRBV19 and TRBJ2-2, with a weak D call TRBD1 (5 bases). The CDR3 covers 16 residues. CDR1 and CDR2 (germline): LNHDA, SQIVND (reference sequence). V lost 0 bases and J lost 1, with 9 bases in between. The CDR3 is CASSIDSTGNTGELFF. The CDR3 nucleotides are TGTGCCAGTAGTATAGATAGCACAGGGAACACCGGGGAGCTGTTTTTT.

The chain recombines TRBV5-8 with TRBJ1-1; 7 nucleotides agree with TRBD1. Trimming cost V 0 bases and J 5 bases; bases outside gene matches: 4. The CDR3 is made up of 14 amino acids. Germline lookup yields CDR1 SGHTS and CDR2 YDEGEE. The CDR3 coding sequence is TGTGCCAGCAGCTTGGAATACAGGGGAACTGAAGCTTTCTTT. Translation: CASSLEYRGTEAFF. Looking up the rest from reference TRBV5-8 and TRBJ1-1 gives the full variable domain: EAGVTQSPTHLIKTRGQQATLRCSPISGHTSVYWYQQALGLGLQFLLWYDEGEERNRGNFPPRFSGRQFPNYSSELNVNALELEDSALYLCASSLEYRGTEAFFGQGTRLTVV.

This sequence joins TRBV6-1 and TRBJ1-1, with D hard to call. V was clipped by 0 bases and J by 6 bases, with 11 bases between them. There are 14 residues in the CDR3. Germline assignment: CDR1 MNHNS and CDR2 SASEGT. The CDR3 DNA follows: TGTGCCAGCAGTGAAGCCCCGCCCGGGGCTGAAGCTTTCTTT. This sequence encodes CASSEAPPGAEAFF.

The rearrangement joins TRBV5-4 to TRBJ2-3; D perhaps matches TRBD2 (7 bases). The V end lost 7 bases, the J end lost 2 bases, and 17 bases lay between the germline ends. CDR1 and CDR2 from the germline V gene are SGHNT and YYREEE (reference sequence). The CDR3 is 15 amino acids. The CDR3 sequence is CASHRRGALTDTQYF. In DNA form, the CDR3 reads TGTGCCAGCCACCGCCGGGGGGCCCTCACAGATACGCAGTATTTT.

The chain carries TRBV4-1 and TRBJ2-3; 7 bases agree with TRBD1. With 2 bases clipped from V and 9 bases from J, the junction kept 17 bases outside the gene matches. Germline CDR1 reads MGHRA; CDR2 reads YSYEKL. The CDR3 extends over 17 amino acids. CDR3 nucleotides: TGCGCCAGCAGCCAATCTCGATCCGGGGACCTCAGGGGGACGCAGTATTTT. Amino acid sequence: CASSQSRSGDLRGTQYF.

The chain has TRBV6-6 and TRBJ2-5, with TRBD2 identical over 15 bases. Germline V CDR1 and CDR2: MNHNY, SVGAGI (reference sequence). V trimming: 7 bases; J trimming: 1 base; junction bases outside the gene matches: 4. The CDR3 has 16 amino acids. CDR3 residues: CASTGLAGGFQETQYF. Here the CDR3 DNA reads TGTGCCAGCACTGGACTAGCGGGGGGGTTCCAAGAGACCCAGTACTTC.

This clone was seen more than once but under ten times. The chain is built from TRBV7-2 and TRBJ2-1; tentatively, D is TRBD2 (5 bases). Per the germline V gene, CDR1 is SGHTA and CDR2 is FQGNSA. V shed 5 bases and J shed 7 bases, with 18 bases lying between them. This CDR3 is 15 amino acids long. Written as DNA, the CDR3 is TGTGCCAGCAGCCCCGAGACCATAGCGTTTAATGAGCAGTTCTTC. Protein product: CASSPETIAFNEQFF.

J is TRBJ2-7 and V is TRBV4-1; TRBD1 matches 10 bases. Unmatched junction bases numbered 10, after V lost 3 bases and J lost 2 bases. Germline V gene lookup returns CDR1 MGHRA and CDR2 YSYEKL. The CDR3 totals 17 residues. The CDR3 nucleotides are TGCGCCAGCAGCCATTTCACCGGGACAGGGGCCCCCTACGAGCAGTACTTC. Encoded protein: CASSHFTGTGAPYEQYF.

This clone appeared once. The chain has TRBV19 and TRBJ2-7; 8 nucleotides agree with TRBD1. V lost 9 bases and J lost 2; bases outside the gene matches: 9. CDR1 and CDR2 from the germline V gene are LNHDA and SQIVND (reference sequence). The CDR3 extends over 14 amino acids. In nucleotides, the CDR3 is TGTGCCAGCATGGCGAGGGACAGGCCCTACGAGCAGTACTTC. Translating gives CASMARDRPYEQYF.

For the CDR3, the DNA is TGTGCCGGGGGCTGGCGAGGAAACTATGGCTACACCTTC. Translating it yields CAGGWRGNYGYTF. The rearrangement uses TRBV28 and TRBJ1-2; weak D call: TRBD1 (6 bases). The CDR3 has 13 amino acids. Trimming took off 11 bases at V and 2 bases at J, with 15 bases between the two ends. Germline V gene sequence: CDR1 MDHEN, CDR2 SYDVKM.

The chain is built from TRBV18 and TRBJ2-2; no reliable D call. The germline gives CDR1 KGHSH, CDR2 LQKENI. Trimming took off 8 bases at V and 0 bases at J, with 10 bases between the two ends. This CDR3 is 14 amino acids long. This CDR3 reads CASSEASNTGELFF. The DNA of the CDR3 is TGTGCCAGCAGCGAGGCATCGAACACCGGGGAGCTGTTTTTT.

V is TRBV4-2 and J is TRBJ2-5, with 7 nucleotides matching TRBD2. The CDR3 runs to 12 residues. V gave up 4 bases and J gave up 5 bases; unmatched junction bases: 1. CDR1 and CDR2 (germline): LGHNA, YNFKEQ. CDR3 residues: CASSPGGETQYF. CDR3 nucleotide sequence: TGTGCCAGCAGCCCCGGGGGGGAGACCCAGTACTTC.

The chain couples TRBV5-1 to TRBJ2-1; D is unresolved. In germline, CDR1 is SGHRS, CDR2 YFSETQ. There are 14 residues in the CDR3. Trimming removed 5 bases from V and 0 bases from J, with 9 bases in between. DNA for the CDR3: TGCGCCAGCAGAGCACAGAGCTCCTACAATGAGCAGTTCTTC. Translating gives CASRAQSSYNEQFF.

This chain connects TRBV9 to TRBJ1-6; 9 bases are shared with TRBD1. Germline assignment: CDR1 SGDLS and CDR2 YYNGEE. After removal of 3 bases from V and 8 bases from J, the junction contained 6 bases not matched to a gene. CDR3 size: 15 residues. DNA for the CDR3: TGTGCCAGCAGCGAGGGACAGGGCGATTATTCACCCCTCCACTTT. This sequence encodes CASSEGQGDYSPLHF.

The chain uses TRBV18 and TRBJ1-6; 9 positions match TRBD1. The CDR3 is 14 amino acids. Germline lookup yields CDR1 KGHSH and CDR2 LQKENI. J gave up 7 bases and V 4 bases, and 2 bases lay outside the gene matches. The CDR3 loop reads CASSQDRGNSPLHF. CDR3 DNA: TGTGCCAGCTCACAGGACAGGGGAAATTCACCCCTCCACTTT.

The chain has TRBV5-1 and TRBJ1-1, with D tentatively TRBD1 (6 bases). Trimming removed 4 bases at V and 3 bases at J, with 13 bases between. Germline V gene sequence: CDR1 SGHRS, CDR2 YFSETQ. This CDR3 region has 14 residues. The CDR3 coding sequence is TGCGCCAGCAGCCTGAGACAGGCGGACACTGAAGCTTTCTTT. It codes for CASSLRQADTEAFF.

CDR3: CASSDRDISSYEQYF. CDR3 nucleotides: TGTGCCAGCAGCGACAGGGATATCAGCTCCTACGAGCAGTACTTC. This chain links TRBV7-9 with TRBJ2-7; 7 positions match TRBD1. The CDR3 loop spans 15 amino acids. Germline V gene lookup returns CDR1 SEHNR and CDR2 FQNEAQ (reference sequence). V gave up 5 bases and J gave up 0 bases; unmatched junction bases: 7. Supplemented by reference TRBV7-9 and TRBJ2-7, the full variable domain reads DTGVSQNPRHKITKRGQNVTFRCDPISEHNRLYWYRQTLGQGPEFLTYFQNEAQLEKSRLLSDRFSAERPKGSFSTLEIQRTEQGDSAMYLCASSDRDISSYEQYFGPGTRLTVT.

J is TRBJ2-3 and V is TRBV4-3, with 15 bases lining up with TRBD2. This CDR3 is 20 amino acids long. The ends lost 0 bases at V and 3 bases at J; junction bases unmatched: 10. Germline CDR1 is LGHNA and CDR2 is YSLEER. DNA of the CDR3: TGCGCCAGCAGCCAAGATCTCCGGACTAGCGGGGGGGCGTTTACAGATACGCAGTATTTT. This sequence encodes CASSQDLRTSGGAFTDTQYF.

V is TRBV5-1 and J is TRBJ2-5; 9 positions match TRBD2. With V trimmed by 0 bases and J by 5 bases, 11 bases remained unmatched. Germline V gene data show CDR1 as SGHRS and CDR2 as YFSETQ. This CDR3 has 17 amino acids. The DNA for the CDR3 is TGCGCCAGCAGCTTGGAGGGTAGCGGGGGTGACCTGGAGACCCAGTACTTC. Its protein product is CASSLEGSGGDLETQYF. The variable domain in full, completed from reference TRBV5-1 and TRBJ2-5, reads KAGVTQTPRYLIKTRGQQVTLSCSPISGHRSVSWYQQTPGQGLQFLFEYFSETQRNKGNFPGRFSGRQFSNSRSEMNVSTLELGDSALYLCASSLEGSGGDLETQYFGPGTRLLVL.

V and J are TRBV9 and TRBJ1-1, with D unclear. Trimming took off 4 bases at V and 5 bases at J, with 15 bases between the two ends. CDR3 length: 14 amino acids. CDR1 and CDR2 from the germline V gene are SGDLS and YYNGEE. This CDR3 is CASSPRGYGTEAFF. The CDR3 DNA reads TGTGCCAGCAGCCCTCGGGGATATGGGACTGAAGCTTTCTTT.

The rearrangement links TRBV2 to TRBJ2-7; 8 bases are a match to TRBD2. Germline CDR1 is SNHLY and CDR2 is FYNNEI. J was trimmed by 7 bases and V by 8 bases; bases with no gene match: 13. This CDR3 is 14 amino acids long. The CDR3 loop reads CASQSGLASREQYF. The CDR3 DNA follows: TGTGCCAGCCAGTCCGGACTAGCCTCTCGAGAGCAGTACTTC.